This is a list of T cell receptor beta chains from one sample in a study of blood T cell repertoires in COVID-19. Repertoires were generated with immunoSEQ multiplex PCR, while TCRdb's copy carries only in-frame clones and drops some. The sample lists around 150,000 clones; roughly 82% were seen once. The sample was peripheral blood. All receptors derive from a woman aged 50 to 60 in a cohort sampled during active or convalescent COVID-19. The CDR3 runs from the conserved cysteine through the conserved F or W. D genes are given only for firm matches. Clone size is not always given. Where it is, it says once, few, many or a class for expanded clones.

V: TRBV25-1
J: TRBJ1-3
size: few
D: -
DNA: TGTGCCAGCAGTTCCGGGGTCCGGAGCTCTGGAAACACCATATATTTT
CDR3: CASSSGVRSSGNTIYF

V: TRBV12-3/TRBV12-4
J: TRBJ1-2
size: -
D: TRBD1
DNA: TGTGCCAGCAGTTCCAGGGGGAGTTATGGCTACACCTTC
CDR3: CASSSRGSYGYTF

V: TRBV5-6
J: TRBJ1-2
size: -
D: TRBD1
DNA: TGTGCCAGCAGCTTGGGAGCGTACAGGGGGTACACCTTC
CDR3: CASSLGAYRGYTF

V: TRBV18
J: TRBJ2-5
size: -
D: -
DNA: TGTGCCAGCTACTCGGGAGCCCAAGAGACCCAGTACTTC
CDR3: CASYSGAQETQYF

V: TRBV29-1
J: TRBJ1-1
size: -
D: -
DNA: TGCAGCGTGGTTTACAGGAGTCCGGACACTGAAGCTTTCTTT
CDR3: CSVVYRSPDTEAFF

V: TRBV25-1
J: TRBJ2-1
size: -
D: TRBD1
DNA: TGTGCCAGCAGTTTGGGACAGGGGGCTGATGAGCAGTTCTTC
CDR3: CASSLGQGADEQFF

V: TRBV28
J: TRBJ1-4
size: -
D: -
DNA: TGTGCCAGCACCTCCGGGGGGCTACCCGGGAATGAAAAACTGTTTTTT
CDR3: CASTSGGLPGNEKLFF

V: TRBV19
J: TRBJ2-1
size: -
D: -
DNA: TGTGCCAGTAGTATAGGGCTCCAGGGCAATGAGCAGTTCTTC
CDR3: CASSIGLQGNEQFF

V: TRBV19
J: TRBJ1-5
size: -
D: -
DNA: TGTGCCAGTAGTATTCGCGGGAATAGCAATCAGCCCCAGCATTTT
CDR3: CASSIRGNSNQPQHF

V: TRBV4-1
J: TRBJ1-1
size: few
D: -
DNA: TGCGCCAGCAGCGCCAGGGGTGAGAACACTGAAGCTTTCTTT
CDR3: CASSARGENTEAFF

V: TRBV9
J: TRBJ2-3
size: -
D: TRBD2
DNA: TGTGCCAGCACTAGCGGGGGGGCCGGTAAATTTGAGCAGTATTTT
CDR3: CASTSGGAGKFEQYF

V: TRBV24-1
J: TRBJ2-1
size: few
D: -
DNA: TGTGCCACCAGCGTCTATATGGACAATGAGCAGTTCTTC
CDR3: CATSVYMDNEQFF

V: TRBV12-3/TRBV12-4
J: TRBJ2-1
size: -
D: -
DNA: TGTGCCAGCAGTTTTTCACAGAACAATGAGCAGTTCTTC
CDR3: CASSFSQNNEQFF

V: TRBV15
J: TRBJ2-2
size: few
D: TRBD2
DNA: TGTGCCACCAGCAGGGAGCGGGGCGCCTTGGGCGGGGAGCTGTTTTTT
CDR3: CATSRERGALGGELFF

V: TRBV6-5
J: TRBJ2-2
size: -
D: -
DNA: TGTGCCAGCAGCCTCGGACTTTTCACCGGGGAGCTGTTTTTT
CDR3: CASSLGLFTGELFF

V: TRBV10-3
J: TRBJ1-6
size: -
D: -
DNA: TGTGCCATCAGTGAGTCCAGACAGGCGGCTAGATCACCCCTCCACTTT
CDR3: CAISESRQAARSPLHF

V: TRBV7-9
J: TRBJ2-1
size: -
D: TRBD2
DNA: TGTGCCAGCAGGCAAAAGCGGGGGGACTACAATGAGCAGTTCTTC
CDR3: CASRQKRGDYNEQFF

V: TRBV27
J: TRBJ2-1
size: -
D: TRBD2
DNA: TGTGCCAGAACCGGGACTAGTAACTACAATGAGCAGTTCTTC
CDR3: CARTGTSNYNEQFF

V: TRBV12-5
J: TRBJ2-5
size: -
D: TRBD2
DNA: TGTGCTAGTGCCATAAGCGGGGGGGAGACCCAGTACTTC
CDR3: CASAISGGETQYF

V: TRBV12-5
J: TRBJ2-5
size: -
D: TRBD1
DNA: TGTGCTAGTCGCCAGGGGGCGCAAGTCGAGACCCAGTACTTC
CDR3: CASRQGAQVETQYF

V: TRBV3-1/TRBV3-2
J: TRBJ1-6
size: once
D: -
DNA: TGTGCCAGCAGCCAATCCGGGACCCGGGAGAATTCACCCCTCCACTTT
CDR3: CASSQSGTRENSPLHF

V: TRBV7-3
J: TRBJ2-2
size: -
D: -
DNA: TGTGCCAGCAGCTCACCCTCACTTCTAGCAACCGGGGAGCTGTTTTTT
CDR3: CASSSPSLLATGELFF

V: TRBV11-2
J: TRBJ1-4
size: -
D: TRBD1
DNA: TGTGCCAGCAGCCGTACCGGGACAGGTCGGGAAAAACTGTTTTTT
CDR3: CASSRTGTGREKLFF

V: TRBV15
J: TRBJ1-1
size: once
D: TRBD1
DNA: TGTGCCACCAGCAGGGACAGGGAGGCTTTCTTT
CDR3: CATSRDREAFF

V: TRBV10-3
J: TRBJ1-2
size: -
D: -
DNA: TGTGCCATCAGTGTGGGGGACAAAGCCAACTATGGCTACACCTTC
CDR3: CAISVGDKANYGYTF

V: TRBV7-8
J: TRBJ2-5
size: -
D: TRBD2
DNA: TGTGCCAGCAGCTTAGCCGGGGGAGGGAGGGAGACCCAGTACTTC
CDR3: CASSLAGGGRETQYF

V: TRBV9
J: TRBJ1-2
size: -
D: TRBD1
DNA: TGTGCCAGCAGCTTGACAGGGGGTGACTATGGCTACACCTTC
CDR3: CASSLTGGDYGYTF

V: TRBV9
J: TRBJ2-3
size: -
D: -
DNA: TGTGCCAGCAGCTTTCGGACTAGCACAGATACGCAGTATTTT
CDR3: CASSFRTSTDTQYF

V: TRBV11-2
J: TRBJ1-4
size: -
D: -
DNA: TGTGCCAGCAGCTTAAGGGATAGGGGGAGAGCAACTAATGAAAAACTGTTTTTT
CDR3: CASSLRDRGRATNEKLFF

V: TRBV2
J: TRBJ2-3
size: -
D: -
DNA: TGTGCCAGCGGGCGCGAAGGGGCGACCACAGATACGCAGTATTTT
CDR3: CASGREGATTDTQYF

V: TRBV27
J: TRBJ2-3
size: -
D: TRBD1
DNA: TGTGCCAGCAGTTTCTCGACAGGGGGCATCGATACGCAGTATTTT
CDR3: CASSFSTGGIDTQYF

V: TRBV23-1
J: TRBJ2-2
size: -
D: -
DNA: TGCGCCAGCAGTCAATTCCAGGGAAGCACCGGGGAGCTGTTTTTT
CDR3: CASSQFQGSTGELFF

V: TRBV5-5
J: TRBJ1-1
size: -
D: -
DNA: TGTGCCAGCAGAAAAGGACGGGAGAACACTGAAGCTTTCTTT
CDR3: CASRKGRENTEAFF

V: TRBV5-5
J: TRBJ2-1
size: -
D: TRBD1
DNA: TGTGCCAGCACTGAGACAGGGGGCTCCTACAATGAGCAGTTCTTC
CDR3: CASTETGGSYNEQFF

V: TRBV29-1
J: TRBJ1-4
size: -
D: -
DNA: TGCAGCGTCCCCGAGGGGGCAACTAATGAAAAACTGTTTTTT
CDR3: CSVPEGATNEKLFF

V: TRBV5-1
J: TRBJ2-1
size: -
D: TRBD2
DNA: TGCGCCAGCAGCTTGCCGGGACTAGCGCACAATGAGCAGTTCTTC
CDR3: CASSLPGLAHNEQFF

V: TRBV5-5
J: TRBJ1-5
size: -
D: -
DNA: TGTGCCAGCAGCTCCTCGCCGGGTCTAGATCAGCCCCAGCATTTT
CDR3: CASSSSPGLDQPQHF

V: TRBV19
J: TRBJ2-7
size: -
D: -
DNA: TGTGCCAGTAGTCCAGGAGGCGAGCAGTACTTC
CDR3: CASSPGGEQYF

V: TRBV6-1
J: TRBJ2-7
size: -
D: TRBD1
DNA: TGTGCCAGCAGTGAAGTAACCGGGACAGGGTCGAACGAGCAGTACTTC
CDR3: CASSEVTGTGSNEQYF

V: TRBV11-2
J: TRBJ1-2
size: -
D: -
DNA: TGTGCCAGCAGCTCACAGGAAAGAGGCTACACCTTC
CDR3: CASSSQERGYTF

V: TRBV2
J: TRBJ1-3
size: -
D: -
DNA: TGTGCCAGCTCAGTTTTGGGAAACACCATATATTTT
CDR3: CASSVLGNTIYF

V: TRBV3-1/TRBV3-2
J: TRBJ1-1
size: -
D: -
DNA: TGTGCCAGCAGCCAGTTTGGGGACATTGAAGCTTTCTTT
CDR3: CASSQFGDIEAFF

V: TRBV11-2
J: TRBJ1-1
size: -
D: -
DNA: TGTGCCAGCAGCTTAGCGGGGGTGAGGGTCGCTGAAGCTTTCTTT
CDR3: CASSLAGVRVAEAFF

V: TRBV11-1
J: TRBJ2-3
size: -
D: TRBD2
DNA: TGTGCCAGCAGCTTAGCCGGGGGGAGCACAGATACGCAGTATTTT
CDR3: CASSLAGGSTDTQYF

V: TRBV6-5
J: TRBJ1-3
size: -
D: TRBD1
DNA: TGTGCCAGCAGACCCACAGGGGCTGGAAACACCATATATTTT
CDR3: CASRPTGAGNTIYF

V: TRBV4-3
J: TRBJ1-1
size: -
D: -
DNA: TGCGCCAGCAGCCCTCAGGACCGGAGGGGTACTGAAGCTTTCTTT
CDR3: CASSPQDRRGTEAFF

V: TRBV15
J: TRBJ1-4
size: -
D: -
DNA: TGTGCCACCAGCAGAGATGGGGGCCAGGGACGTTGGGCCAGGACTAATGAAAAACTGTTTTTT
CDR3: CATSRDGGQGRWARTNEKLFF

V: TRBV5-6
J: TRBJ1-6
size: -
D: TRBD1
DNA: TGTGCCAGCAGCTTGGTACGGACAGGGATCCTTAATTCACCCCTCCACTTT
CDR3: CASSLVRTGILNSPLHF

V: TRBV5-1
J: TRBJ2-2
size: -
D: TRBD1
DNA: TGCGCCAGCAGCCCCGGACAGGGTACGGACACCGGGGAGCTGTTTTTT
CDR3: CASSPGQGTDTGELFF

V: TRBV7-3
J: TRBJ2-1
size: -
D: TRBD1
DNA: TGTGCCAGCAGCCGAACCGGGACAGGGGGAGGCGATGAGCAGTTCTTC
CDR3: CASSRTGTGGGDEQFF

V: TRBV6-5
J: TRBJ2-1
size: once
D: TRBD1
DNA: TGTGCCAGCAGTTCTCGCGGACAGGGGAGGAACAATGAGCAGTTCTTC
CDR3: CASSSRGQGRNNEQFF

V: TRBV27
J: TRBJ1-2
size: once
D: -
DNA: TGTGCCAGCAGTTCCCTCCAAACAAGGGGCTATGGCTACACCTTC
CDR3: CASSSLQTRGYGYTF

V: TRBV11-2
J: TRBJ2-6
size: -
D: -
DNA: TGTGCCAGCAGCTCCCACCTTTACAGGGCTGGGGCCAACGTCCTGACTTTC
CDR3: CASSSHLYRAGANVLTF

V: TRBV5-1
J: TRBJ1-1
size: -
D: -
DNA: TGCGCCAGCAGCAGGGAAACACAGGAAAGTGGAGCTTTCTTT
CDR3: CASSRETQESGAFF

V: TRBV6-5
J: TRBJ2-2
size: -
D: -
DNA: TGTGCCAGCAGTTACCTAGGGGTGGGAACCGGGGAGCTGTTTTTT
CDR3: CASSYLGVGTGELFF